This T cell receptor beta chain was retrieved from a study of blood T cell repertoires in COVID-19. Study at large: Donors in the United States, Italy and Spain gave samples during acute or convalescent COVID-19. T cells, B-cell-depleted T cells, or PBMCs supplied cDNA or gDNA.

Per the study methods: From reference gene primer amplification, estimates of nucleated cell counts were derived. TCRdb's copy holds only in-frame clones and misses some; the assay was immunoSEQ multiplex PCR. That table furnishes V, J and clone size, whereas the DNA furnished D and trimming. Altogether around 150,000 clones are present, around 77% being singletons, with the ten largest covering roughly 3.1%. V shed 4 bases and J shed 9 bases, with 13 bases lying between them. The CDR3 has 13 residues. The specimen sequenced was peripheral blood. This sequence originates from an older man with acute or convalescent COVID-19. This chain joins TRBV12-3 or TRBV12-4 and TRBJ2-1, with D tentatively TRBD1 (6 bases). CDR3: CASSYNRAGEQFF. CDR3 sequence (DNA): TGTGCCAGCAGTTACAACAGGGCTGGTGAGCAGTTCTTC.